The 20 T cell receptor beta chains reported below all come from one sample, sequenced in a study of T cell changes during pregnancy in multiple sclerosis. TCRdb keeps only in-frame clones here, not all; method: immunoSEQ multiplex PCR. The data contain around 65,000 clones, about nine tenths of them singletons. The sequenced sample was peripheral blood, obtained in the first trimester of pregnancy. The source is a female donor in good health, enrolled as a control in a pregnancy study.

The DNA for the CDR3 is TGTGCCAGCTCACCACCGAGACTAGTGTCAGATACGCAGTATTTT. Translated: CASSPPRLVSDTQYF. The chain links TRBV18 to TRBJ2-3, with D perhaps matching TRBD2 (6 bases). The CDR3 extends over 15 amino acids. The V gene lost 0 bases and the J gene lost 4 bases, with 11 bases spanning the gap. Germline CDR1 reads KGHSH; CDR2 reads LQKENI.

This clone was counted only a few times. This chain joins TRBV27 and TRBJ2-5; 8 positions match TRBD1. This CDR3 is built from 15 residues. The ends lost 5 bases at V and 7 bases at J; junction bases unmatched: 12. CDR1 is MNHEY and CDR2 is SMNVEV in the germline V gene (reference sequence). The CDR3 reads CASSPGTGGDGTQYF. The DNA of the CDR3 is TGTGCCAGCAGTCCCGGGACAGGTGGCGATGGGACCCAGTACTTC.

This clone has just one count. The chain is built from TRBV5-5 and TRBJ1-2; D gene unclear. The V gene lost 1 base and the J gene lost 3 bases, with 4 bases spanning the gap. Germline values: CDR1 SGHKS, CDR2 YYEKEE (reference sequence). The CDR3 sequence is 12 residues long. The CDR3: CASSLRDYGYTF. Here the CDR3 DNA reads TGTGCCAGCAGCTTGCGGGACTATGGCTACACCTTC. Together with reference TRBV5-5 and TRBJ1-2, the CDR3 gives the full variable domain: DAGVTQSPTHLIKTRGQQVTLRCSPISGHKSVSWYQQVLGQGPQFIFQYYEKEERGRGNFPDRFSARQFPNYSSELNVNALLLGDSALYLCASSLRDYGYTFGSGTRLTVV.

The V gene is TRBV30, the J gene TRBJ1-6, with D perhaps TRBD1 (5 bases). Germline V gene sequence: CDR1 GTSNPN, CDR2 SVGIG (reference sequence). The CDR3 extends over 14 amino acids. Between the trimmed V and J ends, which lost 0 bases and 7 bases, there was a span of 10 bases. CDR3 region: CAWSVSGKNSPLHF. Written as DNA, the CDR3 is TGTGCCTGGAGTGTATCAGGGAAAAATTCACCCCTCCACTTT.

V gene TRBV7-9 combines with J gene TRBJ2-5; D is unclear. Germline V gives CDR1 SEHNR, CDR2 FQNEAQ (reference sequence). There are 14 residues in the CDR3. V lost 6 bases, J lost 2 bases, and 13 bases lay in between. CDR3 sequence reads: CASSLNVLQETQYF. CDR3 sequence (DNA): TGTGCCAGCAGTCTAAACGTCCTACAAGAGACCCAGTACTTC.

CDR3 amino acids: CASSLMAGGPYEQYF. The CDR3 DNA is TGTGCCAGCAGCTTAATGGCGGGAGGGCCGTACGAGCAGTACTTC. The chain combines TRBV7-2 with TRBJ2-7; 9 bases map to TRBD2. CDR3 length: 15 amino acids. Germline V lookup: CDR1 SGHTA, CDR2 FQGNSA. Trimming took 2 bases from V and 4 from J; bases not matched to a gene: 6.

The CDR3, as DNA: TGTGCCAGTAGTATTGTCGGCGGGAGGACTGGGAATGAGCAGTTCTTC. This gives the protein CASSIVGGRTGNEQFF. V gene TRBV19 combines with J gene TRBJ2-1; TRBD2 agrees at 8 bases. The trim removed 3 bases at V and 7 bases at J, leaving 11 bases unmatched. Germline V lookup: CDR1 LNHDA, CDR2 SQIVND (reference sequence). The CDR3 has 16 residues.

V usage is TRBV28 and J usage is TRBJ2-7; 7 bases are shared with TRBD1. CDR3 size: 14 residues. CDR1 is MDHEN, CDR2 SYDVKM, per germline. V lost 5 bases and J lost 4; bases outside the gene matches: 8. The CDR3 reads CASSTITGDYEQYF. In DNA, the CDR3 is TGTGCCAGCAGTACTATCACAGGGGATTACGAGCAGTACTTC. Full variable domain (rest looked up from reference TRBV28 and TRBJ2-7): DVKVTQSSRYLVKRTGEKVFLECVQDMDHENMFWYRQDPGLGLRLIYFSYDVKMKEKGDIPEGYSVSREKKERFSLILESASTNQTSMYLCASSTITGDYEQYFGPGTRLTVT.

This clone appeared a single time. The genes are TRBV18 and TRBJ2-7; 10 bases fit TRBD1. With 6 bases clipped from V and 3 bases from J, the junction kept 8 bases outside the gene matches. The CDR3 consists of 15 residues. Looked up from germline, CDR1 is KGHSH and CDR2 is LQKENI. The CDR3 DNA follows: TGTGCCAGCTCCCTCGGACAGGGGGGCTACTACGAGCAGTACTTC. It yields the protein CASSLGQGGYYEQYF. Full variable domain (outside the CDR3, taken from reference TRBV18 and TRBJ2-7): NAGVMQNPRHLVRRRGQEARLRCSPMKGHSHVYWYRQLPEEGLKFMVYLQKENIIDESGMPKERFSAEFPKEGPSILRIQQVVRGDSAAYFCASSLGQGGYYEQYFGPGTRLTVT.

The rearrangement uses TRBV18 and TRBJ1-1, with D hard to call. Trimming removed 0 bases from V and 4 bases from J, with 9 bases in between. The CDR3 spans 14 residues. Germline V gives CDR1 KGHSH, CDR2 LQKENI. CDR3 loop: CASSPPTGSTEAFF. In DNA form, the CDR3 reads TGTGCCAGCTCACCACCAACCGGGAGCACTGAAGCTTTCTTT.

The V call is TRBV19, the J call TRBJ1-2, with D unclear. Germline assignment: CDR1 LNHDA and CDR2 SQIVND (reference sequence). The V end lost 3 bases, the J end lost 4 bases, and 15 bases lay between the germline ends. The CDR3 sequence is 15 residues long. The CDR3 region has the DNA TGTGCCAGTAGTATGCGGGCCCTAGAACTCTATGGCTACACCTTC. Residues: CASSMRALELYGYTF. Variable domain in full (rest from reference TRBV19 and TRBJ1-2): DGGITQSPKYLFRKEGQNVTLSCEQNLNHDAMYWYRQDPGQGLRLIYYSQIVNDFQKGDIAEGYSVSREKKESFPLTVTSAQKNPTAFYLCASSMRALELYGYTFGSGTRLTVV.

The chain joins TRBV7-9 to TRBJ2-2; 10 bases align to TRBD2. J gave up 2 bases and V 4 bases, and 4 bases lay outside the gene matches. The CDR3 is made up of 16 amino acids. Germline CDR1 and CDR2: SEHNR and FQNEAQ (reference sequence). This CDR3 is CASSSRTSGNTGELFF. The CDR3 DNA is TGTGCCAGCAGCTCGAGGACTAGCGGAAACACCGGGGAGCTGTTTTTT.

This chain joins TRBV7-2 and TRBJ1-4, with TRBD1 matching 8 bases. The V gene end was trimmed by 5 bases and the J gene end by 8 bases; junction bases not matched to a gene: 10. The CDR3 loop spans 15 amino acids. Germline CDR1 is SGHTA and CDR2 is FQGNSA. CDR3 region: CASSPQTGAREKLFF. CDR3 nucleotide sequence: TGTGCCAGCAGCCCCCAGACAGGGGCGAGGGAAAAACTGTTTTTT.

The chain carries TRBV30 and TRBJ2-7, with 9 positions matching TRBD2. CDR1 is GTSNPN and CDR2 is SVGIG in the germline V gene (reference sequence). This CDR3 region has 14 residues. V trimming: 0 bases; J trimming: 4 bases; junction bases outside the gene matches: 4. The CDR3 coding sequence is TGTGCCTGGAGTGTGGGGCTAGCGGGGTACGAGCAGTACTTC. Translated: CAWSVGLAGYEQYF.

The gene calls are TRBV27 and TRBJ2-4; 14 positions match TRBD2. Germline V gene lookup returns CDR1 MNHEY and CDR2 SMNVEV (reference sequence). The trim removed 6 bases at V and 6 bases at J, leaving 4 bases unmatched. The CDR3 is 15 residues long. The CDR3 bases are TGTGCCAGCAGCCTTGGGACTAGCGGGAGAAACATTCAGTACTTC. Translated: CASSLGTSGRNIQYF.

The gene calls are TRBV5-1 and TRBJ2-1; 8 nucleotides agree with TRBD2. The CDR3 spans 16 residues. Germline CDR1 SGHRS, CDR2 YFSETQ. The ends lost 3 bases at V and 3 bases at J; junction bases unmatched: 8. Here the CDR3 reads CASSSLSGSVYNEQFF. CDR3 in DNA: TGCGCCAGCAGCTCTTTAAGCGGGAGTGTCTACAATGAGCAGTTCTTC. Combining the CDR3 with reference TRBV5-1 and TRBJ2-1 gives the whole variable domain KAGVTQTPRYLIKTRGQQVTLSCSPISGHRSVSWYQQTPGQGLQFLFEYFSETQRNKGNFPGRFSGRQFSNSRSEMNVSTLELGDSALYLCASSSLSGSVYNEQFFGPGTRLTVL.

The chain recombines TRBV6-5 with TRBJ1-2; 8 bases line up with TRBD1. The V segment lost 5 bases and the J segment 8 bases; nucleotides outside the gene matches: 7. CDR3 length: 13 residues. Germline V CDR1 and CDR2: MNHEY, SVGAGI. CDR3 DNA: TGTGCCAGCAGTGCAACAGGGGGTGAGGGCTACACCTTC. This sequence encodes CASSATGGEGYTF.

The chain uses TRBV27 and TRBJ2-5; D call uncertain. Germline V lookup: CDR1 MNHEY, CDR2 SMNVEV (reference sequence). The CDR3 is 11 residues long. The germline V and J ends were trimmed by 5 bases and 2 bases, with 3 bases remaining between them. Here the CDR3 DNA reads TGTGCCAGCAGTCATCAAGAGACCCAGTACTTC. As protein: CASSHQETQYF.

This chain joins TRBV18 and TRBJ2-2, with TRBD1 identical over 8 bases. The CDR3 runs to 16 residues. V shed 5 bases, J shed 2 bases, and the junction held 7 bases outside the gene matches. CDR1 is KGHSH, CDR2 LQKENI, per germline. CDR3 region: CASSTGGTSNTGELFF. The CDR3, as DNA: TGTGCCAGCTCAACAGGGGGTACATCCAACACCGGGGAGCTGTTTTTT.

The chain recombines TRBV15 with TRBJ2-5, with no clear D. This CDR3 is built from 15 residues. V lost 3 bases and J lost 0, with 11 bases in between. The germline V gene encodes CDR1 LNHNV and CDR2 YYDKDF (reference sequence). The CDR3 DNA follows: TGTGCCACCAGCAGTGCCGACACGTACCAAGAGACCCAGTACTTC. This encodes CATSSADTYQETQYF.